This T cell receptor beta chain was identified during a study of blood T cell repertoires in COVID-19 (dated by TCRdb to 2020 to 2022). For the wider study: Samples from collaborators originated in the United States, Italy and Spain and spanned both the acute and convalescent phases of COVID-19. The material from the prospective study consisted of cDNA or gDNA derived from T cells, B-cell-depleted T cells, or PBMCs. Deeply sampled blood TCRbeta repertoires from subjects exposed to, actively infected with, or recovered from COVID-19 were included in the dataset. A freely available public database, intended as a resource for researchers studying the immune response to SARS-CoV-2, is where the repertoires were released. Samples were obtained from the ongoing ImmuneRACE study (first 160 participants) and from 1,200 or so subjects provided by 6 global collaborators. Sample metadata almost always included a de-identified subject ID, COVID-19 status, age in years and sex. Where HLA class I and class II types were available, the types were taken from metadata supplied by the sample provider, not from assay-based typing.

In the prospective study, participants were about 18 to 95 years old, resided in approximately 22 geographic areas of the United States, and were enrolled through a virtual design. Cohort assignment in the prospective study relied on participant-reported clinical history from a screening survey and a study questionnaire. For ImmuneRACE Cohort 3, a participant was defined as recovered based on two consecutive negative NP/OP PCR tests, clearance by a healthcare professional, or resolution of symptoms. In the prospective study, whole blood, serum and a nasopharyngeal or oropharyngeal swab were collected from each participant by mobile phlebotomists. Participants in the prospective study had the option to provide additional blood draws and questionnaires over a 2-month period. Prospective study blood samples were shipped either frozen or at room temperature before DNA extraction. Turning to this clone: The antigen it binds to is not known. Per-nucleotide qualities are absent, and no much larger clonotype sits a single base away.

The CDR3 starts with the cysteine, ends with the phenylalanine, and has 14 residues. Only the CDR3 DNA is retained, 42 bases long and in frame from the first base. From a lookup of the germline V gene, CDR1 and CDR2 are MNHEY and SVGEGT. Trimming removed 5 bases from V and 0 bases from J; the gene matches leave 2 bases unexplained. Overall study outcomes, separate from this receptor: The quantity of clinical and demographic metadata differed by source and by participant and was supplied without curation.

TCRbeta CDR3 regions were amplified from genomic DNA using the immunoSEQ Assay, a bias-controlled multiplex PCR. From the authors' description of their analysis: The number of nucleated cells in each sample was estimated by amplification of reference gene primers within the assay. To quantify the absolute abundance of each unique TCRbeta CDR3 rearrangement, sequence reads were collapsed and filtered. Productive Simpson clonality was computed per sample as the square root of Simpson's diversity index over productive rearrangements. Not all clones reach the TCRdb copy of this immuneACCESS table, which keeps in-frame sequences only. Checked studies attribute under half of the gap to unresolved V genes and leave the rest unexplained. The V and J calls and the clone size are those of that table, but D and trimming were determined from the DNA. Across this sample there are a few hundred thousand clones, with roughly 87% seen only once. The ten largest clones add up to over 4.5% of the sample.

Sequenced: PBMCs or T cells enriched from blood (not recorded which). The V gene is TRBV6-2 or TRBV6-3 and the J gene is TRBJ2-7, with 9 bases aligning to TRBD2. This clonotype originated in a woman between 50 and 59 years old who had recovered from COVID-19. The CDR3 in this case is CASSETSGSYEQYF. The sequenced DNA is TGTGCCAGCAGTGAGACTAGCGGCTCCTACGAGCAGTACTTC.